These 22 T cell receptor beta chains came from one sample sequenced in a study of CD8 T cells in Susac syndrome. Random hexamers were used to reverse transcribe an amount of roughly 0.45 to 1 ug RNA. TCRdb re-called the immunoSEQ multiplex PCR reads through MiXCR, storing one row per CDR3 protein. This sample has about 200,000 distinct CDR3 sequences; roughly nine tenths occur once, and the top ten carry around 0.085%. Sequencing used CD4+ T cells from PBMCs. These receptors were obtained from a human donor with Susac syndrome.

The genes are TRBV7-8 and TRBJ2-2; weak D call: TRBD1 (6 bases). This CDR3 has 14 residues. Trimming took 5 bases from V and 5 from J, leaving 12 bases between them. Germline values: CDR1 SGHVS, CDR2 FQNEAQ. CDR3 loop: CASSRPGETGELFF. The CDR3 DNA sequence: TGTGCCAGCAGCCGACCAGGGGAAACCGGGGAGCTGTTTTTT.

This chain links TRBV12-3 or TRBV12-4 with TRBJ1-1; no firm D call. The CDR3 covers 13 residues. Between the trimmed V and J ends, which lost 7 bases and 1 base, there was a span of 10 bases. CDR3 region: CASKGDGNTEAFF. CDR3 nucleotide sequence: TGTGCCAGCAAGGGAGACGGGAACACTGAAGCTTTCTTT.

The V and J genes are TRBV20-1 and TRBJ2-7; possible D gene TRBD1, 6 bases. Trimming pared 6 bases from V and 5 bases from J, leaving 14 bases between. This CDR3 spans 12 amino acids. Germline V gene sequence: CDR1 DFQATT, CDR2 SNEGSKA (reference sequence). CDR3 nucleotide sequence: TGCAGTGCGCCGGACAGAACCAACGAGCAGTACTTC. Residues: CSAPDRTNEQYF.

The rearrangement links TRBV20-1 to TRBJ2-3; unclear D gene. V lost 5 bases to trimming and J lost 4 bases, with 7 bases between them. The CDR3 is 11 amino acids. Germline CDR1 is DFQATT and CDR2 is SNEGSKA (reference sequence). CDR3 nucleotide sequence: TGCAGTGCTTCAACATCAGATACGCAGTATTTT. The encoded protein is CSASTSDTQYF.

CDR3 sequence: CASSQDHGSQETQYF. The CDR3 bases are TGTGCCAGCAGCCAAGACCACGGTTCCCAAGAGACCCAGTACTTC. The chain has TRBV14 and TRBJ2-5; D gene ambiguous. This CDR3 is 15 amino acids long. Trimming shortened V by 0 bases and J by 1 base, and 9 bases separated the two germline ends. Germline CDR1 is SGHDN and CDR2 is FVKESK.

The gene calls are TRBV6-6 and TRBJ2-7; 10 bases match TRBD1. The V gene's germline CDR1 is MNHNY and CDR2 SVGAGI (reference sequence). The CDR3 runs to 14 residues. Trimming cost V 2 bases and J 6 bases; bases outside gene matches: 4. The CDR3 loop is CASSYGGQGREQYF. As DNA, the CDR3 is TGTGCCAGCAGTTACGGGGGACAGGGGCGCGAGCAGTACTTC.

This chain joins TRBV19 and TRBJ1-2; the match to TRBD1 covers 7 bases. After removal of 7 bases from V and 4 bases from J, the junction contained 15 bases not matched to a gene. Germline V gene sequence: CDR1 LNHDA, CDR2 SQIVND (reference sequence). The CDR3 length is 16 residues. The CDR3 DNA sequence: TGTGCCAGTACCAAGACAGGGACAATCGTAGGCTATGGCTACACCTTC. Protein sequence: CASTKTGTIVGYGYTF.

This clonotype was seen just once. The chain recombines TRBV20-1 with TRBJ2-5; the match to TRBD2 covers 8 bases. The CDR3 extends over 13 amino acids. The trim removed 3 bases at V and 5 bases at J, leaving 5 bases unmatched. Germline V gene sequence: CDR1 DFQATT, CDR2 SNEGSKA (reference sequence). CDR3 region: CSASRGGRETQYF. CDR3 bases: TGCAGTGCTAGTCGGGGGGGGAGGGAGACCCAGTACTTC.

This chain links TRBV7-2 with TRBJ1-4; possibly TRBD1 for D (6 bases). V dropped 5 bases and J dropped 8 bases, with 12 bases sitting between them. The CDR3 sequence is 13 residues long. Germline V gene data show CDR1 as SGHTA and CDR2 as FQGNSA. CDR3 nucleotides: TGTGCCAGCAGCCCACGAGGGGGGGAAAAACTGTTTTTT. Translating it yields CASSPRGGEKLFF.

Here the CDR3 DNA reads TGTGCCAGCAGCCAACCCGGGACCCTGAACACTGAAGCTTTCTTT. It specifies CASSQPGTLNTEAFF. The gene calls are TRBV4-2 and TRBJ1-1; tentative D call: TRBD1 (5 bases). The length of the CDR3 is 15 residues. V was cut by 2 bases and J by 0 bases, with 10 bases left in between. Germline V gene sequence: CDR1 LGHNA, CDR2 YNFKEQ.

The CDR3 DNA follows: TGTGCCAGCTCATCGGGAGTTAACACTGAAGCTTTCTTT. This encodes CASSSGVNTEAFF. The chain employs TRBV18 and TRBJ1-1; D is uncertain. Trimming stripped 5 bases from V and 2 bases from J, with 9 bases between. Per germline, CDR1 KGHSH and CDR2 LQKENI. The CDR3 spans 13 residues.

The chain joins TRBV7-2 to TRBJ2-7; 9 nucleotides match TRBD1. The length of the CDR3 is 14 residues. Germline CDR1 is SGHTA and CDR2 is FQGNSA. V was clipped by 3 bases and J by 3 bases; unmatched bases: 3. The CDR3, as DNA: TGTGCCAGCAGCTTTCGACAGGGGGTCTACGAGCAGTACTTC. Protein sequence: CASSFRQGVYEQYF.

V and J are TRBV3-1 and TRBJ1-2; D is undetermined. This CDR3 is built from 14 residues. Trimming stripped 4 bases from V and 7 bases from J, with 16 bases between. Germline loops: CDR1 LGHDT, CDR2 YNNKEL (reference sequence). CDR3 bases: TGTGCCAGCAGCCCGCTAGTCCGGACGGGTGGCTACACCTTC. It is translated as CASSPLVRTGGYTF.

V is TRBV12-3 or TRBV12-4 and J is TRBJ1-4; no reliable D call. The V gene lost 8 bases and the J gene lost 4 bases, with 11 bases spanning the gap. CDR3 length: 13 amino acids. In nucleotides, the CDR3 is TGTGCCAGCTCGATCAGAAATAATGAAAAACTGTTTTTT. Protein product: CASSIRNNEKLFF.

The gene calls are TRBV15 and TRBJ2-3; 9 bases are shared with TRBD2. The V and J ends lost 2 bases and 2 bases, in that order; junction bases with no gene match: 2. CDR1 and CDR2 (germline): LNHNV, YYDKDF (reference sequence). This CDR3 contains 15 residues. The CDR3 sequence: CATSRLAGLTDTQYF. The CDR3 region has the DNA TGTGCCACCAGCAGACTAGCGGGGCTCACAGATACGCAGTATTTT. The entire variable domain, with the rest obtained from reference TRBV15 and TRBJ2-3, is as follows: DAMVIQNPRYQVTQFGKPVTLSCSQTLNHNVMYWYQQKSSQAPKLLFHYYDKDFNNEADTPDNFQSRRPNTSFCFLDIRSPGLGDTAMYLCATSRLAGLTDTQYFGPGTRLTVL.

The V call is TRBV9, the J call TRBJ1-2; tentatively, D is TRBD1 (5 bases). V gave up 7 bases and J gave up 4 bases, with 29 bases separating them. Germline V gives CDR1 SGDLS, CDR2 YYNGEE. This CDR3 contains 18 residues. Here the CDR3 reads CASEIYRDGPFKSYGYTF. DNA for the CDR3: TGTGCCAGCGAGATCTACCGGGACGGCCCCTTTAAGAGCTATGGCTACACCTTC.

The rearrangement joins TRBV3-1 to TRBJ1-5; D not certain. The CDR3 is 12 residues long. The ends were cut back, 4 bases at V and 7 bases at J, with 8 bases in the middle. CDR1 LGHDT and CDR2 YNNKEL come from the germline V gene (reference sequence). In DNA form, the CDR3 reads TGTGCCAGCAGCCTAAGAGGACAGCCCCAGCATTTT. Protein: CASSLRGQPQHF.

V is TRBV29-1 and J is TRBJ2-7; D is undetermined. Per the germline V gene, CDR1 is SQVTM and CDR2 is ANQGSEA. The CDR3 covers 13 residues. V lost 6 bases and J lost 2, with 14 bases in between. DNA of the CDR3: TGCAGCGTCCGAGGCACAGACCCCTACGAGCAGTACTTC. Its translation is CSVRGTDPYEQYF.

The chain employs TRBV27 and TRBJ1-2, with D tentatively TRBD1 (6 bases). The CDR3 has 13 amino acids. The V end lost 3 bases, the J end lost 6 bases, and 11 bases lay between the germline ends. The germline CDR1 and CDR2 sequences are MNHEY and SMNVEV (reference sequence). CDR3 protein: CASSFRGGHGYTF. As DNA, the CDR3 is TGTGCCAGCAGTTTCCGAGGGGGTCATGGCTACACCTTC.

The V and J genes are TRBV6-2 or TRBV6-3 and TRBJ2-3; tentative D call: TRBD1 (6 bases). CDR1 and CDR2 (germline): MNHEY, SVGEGT. Trimming pared 7 bases from V and 3 bases from J, leaving 14 bases between. The CDR3 runs 14 residues. In DNA, the CDR3 is TGTGCCAGCAAACCTTCAGGGGAAACAGATACGCAGTATTTT. This gives the protein CASKPSGETDTQYF.

V usage is TRBV3-1 and J usage is TRBJ2-1; TRBD2 matches at 7 bases. Germline V gene lookup returns CDR1 LGHDT and CDR2 YNNKEL (reference sequence). V lost 3 bases to trimming and J lost 3 bases; unmatched junction nucleotides: 2. This CDR3 has 14 amino acids. The CDR3 reads CASSHRTSYNEQFF. DNA of the CDR3: TGTGCCAGCAGCCATAGGACTAGCTACAATGAGCAGTTCTTC.

The chain joins TRBV19 to TRBJ2-7; either TRBD1 or TRBD2 may fit D (5 bases each). Trimming removed 6 bases from V and 1 base from J, with 16 bases in between. The CDR3 extends over 15 amino acids. Per the germline V gene, CDR1 is LNHDA and CDR2 is SQIVND (reference sequence). The CDR3 bases are TGTGCCAGTAGCTTACGAGGGGACCCATCCTACGAGCAGTACTTC. The encoded protein is CASSLRGDPSYEQYF.